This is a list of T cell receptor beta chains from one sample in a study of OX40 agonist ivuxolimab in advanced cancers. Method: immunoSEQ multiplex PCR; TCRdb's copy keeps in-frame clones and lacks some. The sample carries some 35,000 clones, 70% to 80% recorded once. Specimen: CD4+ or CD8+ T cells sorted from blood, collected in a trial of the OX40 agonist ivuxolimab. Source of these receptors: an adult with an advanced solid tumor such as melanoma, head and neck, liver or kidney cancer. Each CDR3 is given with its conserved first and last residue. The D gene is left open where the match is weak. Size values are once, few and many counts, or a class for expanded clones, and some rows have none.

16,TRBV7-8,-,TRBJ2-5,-,CASSSEGGLSAETQYF,TGTGCCAGCAGCTCTGAAGGGGGTCTTTCGGCAGAGACCCAGTACTTC
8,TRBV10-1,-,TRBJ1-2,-,CASRGYTF,TGCGCCAGCAGGGGCTACACCTTC
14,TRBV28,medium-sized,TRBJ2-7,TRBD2,CASSTTSGSYEQYF,TGTGCCAGCAGTACGACTAGCGGGAGCTACGAGCAGTACTTC
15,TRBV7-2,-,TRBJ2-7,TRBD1,CASSLGDRGPYEQYF,TGTGCCAGCAGCTTAGGGGACAGGGGCCCCTACGAGCAGTACTTC
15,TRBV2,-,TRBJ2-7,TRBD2,CASLWGGLADYEQYF,TGTGCCAGCTTATGGGGAGGGCTAGCGGACTACGAGCAGTACTTC
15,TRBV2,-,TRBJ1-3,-,CASSVGQLSGNTIYF,TGTGCCAGCAGTGTCGGACAGCTCTCTGGAAACACCATATATTTT
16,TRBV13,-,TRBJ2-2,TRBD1,CASSFRQTGRTGELFF,TGTGCCAGCAGCTTTAGGCAGACAGGGCGGACCGGGGAGCTGTTTTTT
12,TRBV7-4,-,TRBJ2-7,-,CASGSTSYEQYF,TGTGCCAGCGGGTCGACCTCCTACGAGCAGTACTTC
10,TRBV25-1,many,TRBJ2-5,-,CASMLETQYF,TGTGCCAGCATGTTGGAGACCCAGTACTTC
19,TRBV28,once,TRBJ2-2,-,CASSSQIPKKRVYTGELFF,TGTGCCAGCAGTTCACAAATTCCCAAAAAGCGGGTGTACACCGGGGAGCTGTTTTTT
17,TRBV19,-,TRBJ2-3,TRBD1,CASSTRGTGYSTDTQYF,TGTGCCAGTAGTACACGGGGGACAGGGTACAGCACAGATACGCAGTATTTT
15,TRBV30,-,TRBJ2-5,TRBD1,CAWSKGTEGQETQYF,TGTGCCTGGAGTAAAGGGACAGAGGGCCAAGAGACCCAGTACTTC
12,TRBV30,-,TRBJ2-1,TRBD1,CAWSGQGGEQFF,TGTGCCTGGAGTGGACAGGGGGGTGAGCAGTTCTTC
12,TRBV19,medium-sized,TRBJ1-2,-,CATRAWLHGYTF,TGTGCCACACGTGCCTGGCTCCATGGCTACACCTTC
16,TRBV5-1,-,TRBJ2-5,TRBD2,CASSLGLAGHQETQYF,TGCGCCAGCAGCTTGGGACTAGCGGGCCACCAAGAGACCCAGTACTTC
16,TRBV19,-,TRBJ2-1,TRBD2,CASMGSGGDYYNEQFF,TGTGCCAGTATGGGGTCCGGGGGGGATTACTACAATGAGCAGTTCTTC
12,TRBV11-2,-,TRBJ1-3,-,CASSLQRLGIYF,TGTGCCAGCAGCCTCCAGCGGTTAGGAATATATTTT
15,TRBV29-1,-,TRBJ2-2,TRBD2,CSVESRGGRGGELFF,TGCAGCGTTGAATCGCGGGGGGGCCGAGGCGGGGAGCTGTTTTTT
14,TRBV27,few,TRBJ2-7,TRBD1,CASRPGQVIYEQYF,TGTGCCAGCAGACCGGGACAGGTTATCTACGAGCAGTACTTC
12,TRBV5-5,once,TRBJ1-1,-,CASILTGLEAFF,TGTGCCAGCATTTTAACAGGCCTTGAAGCTTTCTTT
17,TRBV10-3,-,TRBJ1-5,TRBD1,CAISHTPGQGHNQPQHF,TGTGCCATCAGCCACACCCCGGGACAGGGACACAATCAGCCCCAGCATTTT
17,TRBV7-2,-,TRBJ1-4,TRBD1,CASSKIIGTGSNEKLFF,TGTGCCAGCAGCAAAATTATCGGGACAGGGAGTAATGAAAAACTGTTTTTT
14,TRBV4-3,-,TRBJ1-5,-,CASSLRGGNQPQHF,TGCGCCAGCAGCCTCAGGGGTGGCAATCAGCCCCAGCATTTT
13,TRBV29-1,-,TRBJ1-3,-,CSVESYSGNTIYF,TGCAGCGTTGAGAGTTACTCTGGAAACACCATATATTTT
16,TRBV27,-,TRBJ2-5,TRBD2,CASSFRASGAQETQYF,TGTGCCAGCAGTTTTCGGGCTAGCGGGGCCCAAGAGACCCAGTACTTC
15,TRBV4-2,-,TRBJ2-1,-,CASSQDMGAESEQFF,TGTGCCAGCAGCCAAGATATGGGGGCTGAGTCTGAGCAGTTCTTC
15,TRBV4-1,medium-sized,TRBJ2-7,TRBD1,CASSQGQGGTYEQYF,TGCGCCAGCAGCCAGGGACAGGGGGGAACCTACGAGCAGTACTTC
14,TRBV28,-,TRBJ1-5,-,CASSLSYSNQPQHF,TGTGCCAGCAGTTTAAGTTATAGCAATCAGCCCCAGCATTTT
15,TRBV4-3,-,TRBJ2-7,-,CASSQAFTGSYEQYF,TGCGCCAGCAGCCAGGCCTTTACAGGGTCCTACGAGCAGTACTTC
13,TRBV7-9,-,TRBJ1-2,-,CASSLVGIYGYTF,TGTGCCAGCAGCTTAGTAGGCATCTATGGCTACACCTTC
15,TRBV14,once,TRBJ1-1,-,CASAAGGFMNTEAFF,TGTGCCAGCGCGGCCGGGGGGTTCATGAACACTGAAGCTTTCTTT
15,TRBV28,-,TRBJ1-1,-,CASPPTGRVNTEAFF,TGTGCCAGCCCCCCTACGGGCAGGGTGAACACTGAAGCTTTCTTT
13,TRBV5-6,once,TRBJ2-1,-,CASSPTVHNEQFF,TGTGCCAGCAGCCCGACAGTACACAATGAGCAGTTCTTC
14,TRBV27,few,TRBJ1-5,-,CASSLSRGSEPQHF,TGTGCCAGCAGTTTATCACGGGGAAGTGAGCCCCAGCATTTT
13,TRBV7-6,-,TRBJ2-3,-,CASSLVDGDTQYF,TGTGCCAGCAGCTTAGTGGACGGAGATACGCAGTATTTT